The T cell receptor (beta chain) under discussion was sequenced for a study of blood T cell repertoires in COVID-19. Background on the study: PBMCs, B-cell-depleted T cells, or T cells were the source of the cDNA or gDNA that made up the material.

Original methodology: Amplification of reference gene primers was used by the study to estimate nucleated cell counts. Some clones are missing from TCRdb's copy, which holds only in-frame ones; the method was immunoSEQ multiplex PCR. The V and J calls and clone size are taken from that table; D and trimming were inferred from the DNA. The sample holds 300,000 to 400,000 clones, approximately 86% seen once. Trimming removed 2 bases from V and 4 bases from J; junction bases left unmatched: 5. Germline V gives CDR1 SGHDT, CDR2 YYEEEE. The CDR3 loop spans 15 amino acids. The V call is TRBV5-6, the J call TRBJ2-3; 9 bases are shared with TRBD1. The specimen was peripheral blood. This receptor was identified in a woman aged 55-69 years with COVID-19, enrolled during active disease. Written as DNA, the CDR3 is TGTGCCAGCAGCTTTTGGACAGGGGTCGCAGATACGCAGTATTTT. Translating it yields CASSFWTGVADTQYF.